These 18 T cell receptor beta chains originate from one sample sequenced in a study of CD8 T cells in ankylosing spondylitis. One entry per CDR3 protein, called by TCRdb with MiXCR from the 5' RACE reads. The sample contains about 340,000 distinct CDR3 sequences, 20% of which appear only once. The sample was blood, either unsorted or a sorted T cell fraction (not recorded which). All receptors come from a male donor with ankylosing spondylitis or in good health (not recorded which).

This clonotype was found a few times. This chain links TRBV9 with TRBJ2-3; 8 bases are shared with TRBD2. Trimming took 1 base from V and 4 from J; bases not matched to a gene: 8. The germline gives CDR1 SGDLS, CDR2 YYNGEE. This CDR3 is built from 16 residues. The CDR3 DNA reads as TGTGCCAGCAGCGTAAATACGGGGGGGCCTTCAGATACGCAGTATTTT. This translates into CASSVNTGGPSDTQYF.

J is TRBJ2-5 and V is TRBV6-5; D perhaps matches TRBD1 (5 bases). V dropped 6 bases and J dropped 4 bases, with 9 bases sitting between them. Per germline, CDR1 MNHEY and CDR2 SVGAGI. CDR3 length: 12 residues. The CDR3 bases are TGTGCCAGCAGCCCCGACAGAGAGACCCAGTACTTC. The encoded protein is CASSPDRETQYF.

This clonotype was seen more than once but under ten times. This rearrangement joins TRBV5-1 to TRBJ2-7; 11 positions agree with TRBD2. This CDR3 is built from 15 residues. V shed 3 bases and J 3 bases; nucleotides not matched to a gene: 5. CDR1 and CDR2 (germline): SGHRS, YFSETQ. CDR3 nucleotide sequence: TGCGCCAGCAGCTATCTAGCGGGGGGCTACTACGAGCAGTACTTC. Its protein is CASSYLAGGYYEQYF.

The chain links TRBV7-9 to TRBJ2-7, with D possibly matching TRBD2 (6 bases). There are 12 residues in the CDR3. Germline V gives CDR1 SEHNR, CDR2 FQNEAQ (reference sequence). The ends were cut back, 4 bases at V and 3 bases at J, with 7 bases in the middle. CDR3 DNA sequence: TGTGCCAGCAGCTGGGGGGACTACGAGCAGTACTTC. Amino acids: CASSWGDYEQYF.

This clonotype occurred many times. This chain links TRBV7-9 with TRBJ2-7; D gene ambiguous. Trimming cost V 2 bases and J 12 bases, with 14 bases left between them. The CDR3 extends over 12 amino acids. Germline loops: CDR1 SEHNR, CDR2 FQNEAQ (reference sequence). CDR3: CASSLNTVDLYF. Written as DNA, the CDR3 is TGTGCCAGCAGCTTAAACACGGTCGACCTGTACTTC.

This clonotype was counted only a few times. The chain is built from TRBV7-6 and TRBJ2-1; a possible D gene is TRBD2 (5 bases). V lost 1 base and J 10 bases, leaving 11 bases between the germline ends. The CDR3 is made up of 13 amino acids. The V gene's germline CDR1 is SGHVS and CDR2 FNYEAQ. In DNA, the CDR3 is TGTGCCAGCAGCTTAGGGACTTCCCAGGAGCAGTTCTTC. Encoded protein: CASSLGTSQEQFF.

This clonotype was counted a few times. The chain joins TRBV4-1 to TRBJ2-1, with D perhaps matching TRBD2 (6 bases). Trimming left V 2 bases short and J 0 bases short, with 8 bases between. The CDR3 runs 15 residues. Germline assignment: CDR1 MGHRA and CDR2 YSYEKL. CDR3 loop: CASSQWGDSYNEQFF. The CDR3 bases are TGCGCCAGCAGCCAATGGGGGGACTCCTACAATGAGCAGTTCTTC.

This clonotype was counted only a few times. The chain combines TRBV12-3 or TRBV12-4 with TRBJ2-1, with D maybe TRBD1 (6 bases). This CDR3 contains 16 residues. The V end lost 4 bases, the J end lost 4 bases, and 17 bases lay between the germline ends. The CDR3 coding sequence is TGTGCCAGCAGTTCATACAGGGCCCGGGAATACAATGAGCAGTTCTTC. Translation gives CASSSYRAREYNEQFF.

The chain employs TRBV12-3 or TRBV12-4 and TRBJ1-5, with a weak D call TRBD1 (5 bases). CDR3 length: 13 residues. Trimming pared 7 bases from V and 7 bases from J, leaving 14 bases between. The CDR3 nucleotides are TGTGCCAGCACCTTTGGGGCGGGGCAGCCCCAGCATTTT. As protein: CASTFGAGQPQHF.

The chain uses TRBV5-1 and TRBJ2-6; weak D call: TRBD1 (6 bases). V was trimmed by 0 bases and J by 2 bases, leaving 18 bases between them. Germline V gene sequence: CDR1 SGHRS, CDR2 YFSETQ. This CDR3 comprises 19 residues. The CDR3 spells CASSLAVQAGATGANVLTF. CDR3 sequence (DNA): TGCGCCAGCAGCTTGGCCGTCCAGGCAGGGGCTACTGGGGCCAACGTCCTGACTTTC.

This clonotype has only a few counts. The chain is built from TRBV12-3 or TRBV12-4 and TRBJ2-5, with TRBD2 identical over 9 bases. With V trimmed by 5 bases and J by 5 bases, 3 bases remained unmatched. The CDR3 has 13 amino acids. CDR3 nucleotide sequence: TGTGCCAGCAGTAGCGGGGGGAGGGAGACCCAGTACTTC. Its protein product is CASSSGGRETQYF.

This clonotype was found a few times. This rearrangement joins TRBV29-1 to TRBJ2-3; D is perhaps TRBD2 (5 bases). CDR1 is SQVTM and CDR2 is ANQGSEA in the germline V gene. V lost 5 bases, J lost 5 bases, and 11 bases lay in between. The CDR3 sequence is 12 residues long. This chain's CDR3 is CSVFSEGDTQYF. Here the CDR3 DNA reads TGCAGCGTTTTTTCAGAGGGAGATACGCAGTATTTT.

This clonotype was observed a handful of times. This chain links TRBV5-1 with TRBJ2-1; D is unclear. V shed 2 bases and J shed 4 bases, with 7 bases lying between them. The CDR3 loop spans 13 amino acids. Germline V gives CDR1 SGHRS, CDR2 YFSETQ. The CDR3 DNA sequence: TGCGCCAGCAGCTTTGAACGGTACAATGAGCAGTTCTTC. Translation gives CASSFERYNEQFF.

This clonotype was observed a few times. This chain connects TRBV5-1 to TRBJ2-2; 9 nucleotides line up with TRBD1. Germline values: CDR1 SGHRS, CDR2 YFSETQ. Unmatched junction bases numbered 9, after V lost 5 bases and J lost 4 bases. This CDR3 contains 16 residues. The CDR3 spells CASRQGQGDATGELFF. CDR3 DNA: TGCGCCAGCAGACAGGGACAGGGAGATGCCACCGGGGAGCTGTTTTTT. Variable domain in full (rest from reference TRBV5-1 and TRBJ2-2): KAGVTQTPRYLIKTRGQQVTLSCSPISGHRSVSWYQQTPGQGLQFLFEYFSETQRNKGNFPGRFSGRQFSNSRSEMNVSTLELGDSALYLCASRQGQGDATGELFFGEGSRLTVL.

The chain recombines TRBV6-1 with TRBJ2-1; 8 bases match TRBD2. Germline assignment: CDR1 MNHNS and CDR2 SASEGT. This CDR3 has 13 amino acids. Trimming cost V 6 bases and J 5 bases; bases outside gene matches: 3. CDR3 in DNA: TGTGCCAGCAGCGGGGGGGCTCACAATGAGCAGTTCTTC. Translation gives CASSGGAHNEQFF.

The V call is TRBV4-1, the J call TRBJ1-5, with D unclear. The CDR3 runs 15 residues. Trimming left V 0 bases short and J 3 bases short, with 9 bases between. The germline CDR1 and CDR2 sequences are MGHRA and YSYEKL. CDR3 coding DNA: TGCGCCAGCAGCCAAGACAGGTTTGACAATCAGCCCCAGCATTTT. Its protein is CASSQDRFDNQPQHF.

V and J are TRBV5-1 and TRBJ2-4; 8 bases align to TRBD1. CDR1 is SGHRS, CDR2 YFSETQ, per germline. With 4 bases clipped from V and 7 bases from J, the junction kept 7 bases outside the gene matches. The CDR3 has 14 residues. In DNA, the CDR3 is TGCGCCAGCAGCCCTCCGACAGGGGCGAACATTCAGTACTTC. Translating it yields CASSPPTGANIQYF.

This clonotype came up a few times. The rearrangement uses TRBV4-1 and TRBJ2-3, with TRBD2 matching 12 bases. V trimming: 3 bases; J trimming: 5 bases; junction bases outside the gene matches: 12. Germline assignment: CDR1 MGHRA and CDR2 YSYEKL. The CDR3 contains 18 residues. CDR3 nucleotide sequence: TGCGCCAGCAGCCACCGACTAGCGGGGGAATCCGACGGAGATACGCAGTATTTT. It encodes CASSHRLAGESDGDTQYF.